The rows below give T cell receptor beta chains drawn from one sample of a study of blood T cells in healthy people across ages. MiXCR, applied by TCRdb to the 5' RACE reads, yields one record per CDR3 protein. Here the sample spans about 620,000 distinct CDR3 sequences, over 40% being singletons. Sequencing used blood. All receptors derive from an elderly woman in good health. Both conserved end residues are part of each CDR3. The order of the fields is J gene, V gene, D gene, clone size, CDR3 DNA, CDR3 protein. The D gene is left open where the match is weak. Size is stated for part of the rows, as once, few or many counts, or as a class when the clone is expanded.

TRBJ2-7 TRBV12-3/TRBV12-4 . few TGTGCCAGCAGTCTTAGGGGCAGGGGGGAATCCTACGAGCAGTACTTC CASSLRGRGESYEQYF
TRBJ2-3 TRBV12-3/TRBV12-4 . . TGTGCCAGCAGTTTAATGGTGAGCACAGATACGCAGTATTTT CASSLMVSTDTQYF
TRBJ2-7 TRBV29-1 TRBD1 once TGCAGCGCTGGGGGACAGGGGGACTCCTACGAGCAGTACTTC CSAGGQGDSYEQYF
TRBJ2-7 TRBV9 . . TGTGCCAGCAGCCCCGGGACATTAAGCTCCTACGAGCAGTACTTC CASSPGTLSSYEQYF
TRBJ2-7 TRBV25-1 TRBD2 . TGTGCCAGCAGTGAGGACGGACGGGAGGTTCGCCACGAGCAGTACTTC CASSEDGREVRHEQYF
TRBJ2-7 TRBV13 . many TGTGCCAGCAGTTTAGAGTCCTACGAGCAGTACTTC CASSLESYEQYF
TRBJ2-3 TRBV14 TRBD1 many TGTGCCAGCAGCCAAGTCGCCGGGACAGGGGTCAAGGATACGCAGTATTTT CASSQVAGTGVKDTQYF
TRBJ2-5 TRBV27 . . TGTGCCAGCAGTGTATCTATTAAAGAGACCCAGTACTTC CASSVSIKETQYF
TRBJ2-1 TRBV20-1 . . TGCAGTGCTAAGGTGCCGGGCCTCTACAATGAGCAGTTCTTC CSAKVPGLYNEQFF
TRBJ2-7 TRBV27 TRBD2 . TGTGCCAGCAGTCCAAGGACTAGCGGTTTGTACAGCTCCTACAATGAGCAGTACTTC CASSPRTSGLYSSYNEQYF
TRBJ2-1 TRBV20-1 TRBD2 . TGCAGTCCAACCAGCGGGGGGCCACGAATGAGTAGGCAGTTCTTC CSPTSGGPRMSRQFF
TRBJ1-5 TRBV2 . . TGTGCCAGCAGCCCTCGGTCCGGGAGGGGAAGCAATCAGCCCCAGCATTTT CASSPRSGRGSNQPQHF
TRBJ2-1 TRBV28 TRBD2 few TGTGCCAGCAGTGACGGGAGGAGGAATGAGCAGTTCTTC CASSDGRRNEQFF
TRBJ2-1 TRBV5-1 . . TGCGCCAGCAGCCTCTCGGTGGACCAGGGGAGCTCCTACAATGAGCAGTTCTTC CASSLSVDQGSSYNEQFF
TRBJ2-3 TRBV2 . . TGTGCCAGCAGTGAGCTTTCGATAAGCACAGATACGCAGTATTTT CASSELSISTDTQYF
TRBJ2-4 TRBV28 TRBD2 once TGTGCCGGCAGGCAACGGACTAGTGGGACCCTGGCCAAAAACATTCAGTACTTC CAGRQRTSGTLAKNIQYF
TRBJ1-1 TRBV6-5 . . TGTGCCGCCTACAAACTCGTGAACACTGAAGCTTTCTTT CAAYKLVNTEAFF
TRBJ2-7 TRBV20-1 . . TGCAGTGCTCCCCCCCGCCTTTCCTACGAGCAGTACTTC CSAPPRLSYEQYF
TRBJ1-2 TRBV18 . many TGTGCCAGCTCGACGACAGGAGACTATGGCTACACCTTC CASSTTGDYGYTF
TRBJ2-7 TRBV5-1 . many TGCGCCAGCAGCTTCTACAGTCTCCCTAACTCCTACGAGCAGTACTTC CASSFYSLPNSYEQYF
TRBJ2-4 TRBV29-1 . . TGTAGCGTTGAGAGGGTGGAGACAGGCTCTTCCAAAAACATTCAGTACTTC CSVERVETGSSKNIQYF
TRBJ1-1 TRBV4-3 . . TGCGCCAGCGGCCAAGATTTAGGCACTGAAGCTTTCTTT CASGQDLGTEAFF
TRBJ2-7 TRBV27 . . TGTGCCAGCAGTTCTCAACTGTCGAACTCCTACAATGAGCAGTACTTC CASSSQLSNSYNEQYF
TRBJ2-2 TRBV9 . . TGTGCCAGCAGCGTAGAACTAGCCGGGGAGCTGTTTTTT CASSVELAGELFF